These T cell receptor beta chains were read from a single sample in a study of OX40 agonist ivuxolimab in advanced cancers. Only in-frame clones appear in the TCRdb table, and some are missing; sequencing was by immunoSEQ multiplex PCR. This table holds about 24,000 clones, under 85% found once. The sequencing here drew on CD4+ or CD8+ T cells sorted from blood, taken in a trial of the OX40 agonist ivuxolimab. Receptor source: an adult with an advanced solid tumor such as melanoma, head and neck, liver or kidney cancer. Both conserved end residues are part of each CDR3. Fields, in order: V gene, CDR3 length, CDR3 protein.

V: TRBV4-1; length: 15; CDR3: CASSQEVVAKNIQYF
V: TRBV18; length: 15; CDR3: CASSLGGRDRYEQYF
V: TRBV6-5; length: 13; CDR3: CASSEGLSYEQYF
V: TRBV6-5; length: 14; CDR3: CASSSTGINYGYTF
V: TRBV28; length: 15; CDR3: CASRAWRGSYNEQFF
V: TRBV18; length: 14; CDR3: CASSPLRQDSPLHF
V: TRBV10-3; length: 16; CDR3: CAISEGWRAENTEAFF
V: TRBV5-8; length: 13; CDR3: CASSSTSGETQYF
V: TRBV2; length: 13; CDR3: CASSAEGGTEAFF
V: TRBV7-9; length: 14; CDR3: CASMTGDIPYEQYF
V: TRBV5-1; length: 16; CDR3: CASSLKGGAYTDTQYF
V: TRBV5-1; length: 13; CDR3: CASRRTGDYEQYF
V: TRBV30; length: 13; CDR3: CAWTGGMDQPQHF
V: TRBV6-1; length: 15; CDR3: CASSPYGQGDSPLHF
V: TRBV5-1; length: 13; CDR3: CASSPRDRVEQYF
V: TRBV7-2; length: 13; CDR3: CASSLMGAQPQHF
V: TRBV7-3; length: 17; CDR3: CASSLVEGEHSNEKLFF
V: TRBV6-1; length: 15; CDR3: CASRLDSNSGNTIYF
V: TRBV13; length: 20; CDR3: CASSLSRGTGGSYSNQPQHF
V: TRBV15; length: 15; CDR3: CATSRDRGGRSPLHF
V: TRBV4-1; length: 16; CDR3: CASSQDSGQFFQPQHF
V: TRBV29-1; length: 14; CDR3: CSARTGEQNEKLFF
V: TRBV19; length: 13; CDR3: CASSIQVYNEQFF
V: TRBV7-9; length: 15; CDR3: CASSLYVGAQDTQYF
V: TRBV7-8; length: 14; CDR3: CASSYRDTNQPQHF